The 22 T cell receptor beta chains reported below all come from one sample, sequenced in a study of T cell repertoires in cytomegalovirus infection. Via MiXCR, TCRdb re-called the reads, giving one row per CDR3 protein. The sample has nearly 650,000 distinct CDR3 sequences; around 24% are singletons. The sequencing sample was made of CD8+ T cells from PBMCs. The source of these receptors is a human donor in good health (CMV status not recorded). Some clones in this sample may be carry-over from other donors' samples.

This clonotype occurred a few times. The V gene is TRBV12-3 or TRBV12-4, the J gene TRBJ1-5; 8 nucleotides match TRBD1. The CDR3 runs to 15 residues. Trimming took 7 bases from V and 5 from J; bases not matched to a gene: 10. The CDR3 loop is CASTEETGEDQPQHF. CDR3 bases: TGTGCCAGCACTGAGGAGACAGGGGAGGATCAGCCCCAGCATTTT.

The genes are TRBV25-1 and TRBJ1-6, with D unclear. The CDR3 contains 15 residues. The V and J ends lost 2 bases and 8 bases respectively, with 13 bases between them. Per germline, CDR1 MGHDK and CDR2 SYGVNS. CDR3 DNA sequence: TGTGCCAGCAGTGAAGGCACAAGAACCTATTCACCCCTCCACTTT. Translation gives CASSEGTRTYSPLHF.

There are a few counts of this clonotype. The V call is TRBV28, the J call TRBJ1-1; D unresolved. CDR1 and CDR2 from the germline V gene are MDHEN and SYDVKM. This CDR3 has 15 amino acids. The V end lost 2 bases, the J end lost 0 bases, and 10 bases lay between the germline ends. In DNA form, the CDR3 reads TGTGCCAGCAGTTTACTTCAGAGCATGAACACTGAAGCTTTCTTT. This gives the protein CASSLLQSMNTEAFF.

Comments on this clonotype: A clone one base away is much larger, so this may be a read error. The rearrangement links TRBV28 to TRBJ2-1, with 8 positions matching TRBD1. The germline V gene encodes CDR1 MDHEN and CDR2 SYDVKM. The CDR3 contains 17 residues. As DNA, the CDR3 is TGTGCCAACAGTTTTCTACGGACAGGGTCCCTGGACAATGAGCAGTTCTTC. Residues: CANSFLRTGSLDNEQFF.

Only a few counts were recorded for this clonotype. The chain joins TRBV27 to TRBJ1-1, with TRBD1 as a possible D gene (5 bases). The ends were cut back, 5 bases at V and 4 bases at J, with 14 bases in the middle. Germline CDR1 MNHEY, CDR2 SMNVEV (reference sequence). The CDR3 spans 14 residues. Here the CDR3 DNA reads TGTGCCAGCAGTCCACGACAGATGGGCACTGAAGCTTTCTTT. This sequence encodes CASSPRQMGTEAFF.

This clonotype was observed a handful of times. The rearrangement joins TRBV4-3 to TRBJ1-6, with 7 bases lining up with TRBD1. The CDR3 runs to 15 residues. With 3 bases clipped from V and 6 bases from J, the junction kept 5 bases outside the gene matches. Germline V lookup: CDR1 LGHNA, CDR2 YSLEER. The CDR3 protein is CASSQGQQVNSPLHF. DNA for the CDR3: TGCGCCAGCAGCCAGGGACAGCAAGTTAATTCACCCCTCCACTTT.

This clonotype showed up just a few times. Here the CDR3 reads CASKIGRANTEAFF. CDR3 DNA: TGTGCCAGCAAAATAGGACGGGCGAACACTGAAGCTTTCTTT. The chain couples TRBV25-1 to TRBJ1-1; unclear D gene. Germline CDR1 reads MGHDK; CDR2 reads SYGVNS. This CDR3 is built from 14 residues. V was shortened by 7 bases and J by 1 base, with 13 bases between the two germline ends.

As to this clonotype: Since a much larger clone is just one base distant, this may be a read error. The V and J genes are TRBV28 and TRBJ1-6; D unresolved. The germline V gene has CDR1 MDHEN and CDR2 SYDVKM. CDR3 size: 13 residues. Trimming cost V 7 bases and J 9 bases, with 13 bases left between them. The chain's CDR3 is CASKISSTSPLHF. The CDR3 bases are TGTGCCAGCAAGATTAGCTCCACTTCACCCCTCCACTTT. The full variable domain, with the rest looked up from reference TRBV28 and TRBJ1-6, is DVKVTQSSRYLVKRTGEKVFLECVQDMDHENMFWYRQDPGLGLRLIYFSYDVKMKEKGDIPEGYSVSREKKERFSLILESASTNQTSMYLCASKISSTSPLHFGNGTRLTVT.

This clonotype was recorded many times. The V gene is TRBV10-3, the J gene TRBJ1-1, with 7 bases lining up with TRBD1. V gave up 7 bases and J gave up 1 base; unmatched junction bases: 6. This CDR3 has 14 amino acids. Looked up from germline, CDR1 is ENHRY and CDR2 is SYGVKD. The CDR3 sequence: CAITPGGSNTEAFF. The DNA of the CDR3 is TGTGCCATCACCCCAGGGGGATCGAACACTGAAGCTTTCTTT.

The chain uses TRBV20-1 and TRBJ1-2; 8 bases line up with TRBD1. Germline V lookup: CDR1 DFQATT, CDR2 SNEGSKA (reference sequence). V shed 2 bases and J 5 bases; nucleotides not matched to a gene: 10. The CDR3 runs 15 residues. The CDR3 loop is CSARNTGQVMYGYTF. CDR3 bases: TGCAGTGCTAGAAATACGGGACAGGTGATGTATGGCTACACCTTC.

This clonotype was found a few times. The chain has TRBV7-2 and TRBJ1-1; D gene unclear. Germline values: CDR1 SGHTA, CDR2 FQGNSA. Trimming stripped 1 base from V and 0 bases from J, with 9 bases between. The CDR3 runs 15 residues. In nucleotides, the CDR3 is TGTGCCAGCAGCTTAGGAGGTCGCGTGAACACTGAAGCTTTCTTT. It is translated as CASSLGGRVNTEAFF.

This clonotype was recorded many times. J is TRBJ1-2 and V is TRBV4-1, with TRBD1 matching 8 bases. Germline CDR1 MGHRA, CDR2 YSYEKL. Trimming removed 4 bases from V and 6 bases from J; junction bases left unmatched: 4. The CDR3 is 13 amino acids. The CDR3 here is CASSPRGRDGYTF. The CDR3 DNA reads TGCGCCAGCAGCCCCAGGGGGCGCGATGGCTACACCTTC.

The chain links TRBV20-1 to TRBJ1-2; 10 bases align to TRBD1. This CDR3 has 12 residues. The V gene's germline CDR1 is DFQATT and CDR2 SNEGSKA (reference sequence). With V trimmed by 4 bases and J by 8 bases, 4 bases remained unmatched. CDR3 coding DNA: TGCAGTGCTATCGGGACAGGGGACGGCTACACCTTC. As protein: CSAIGTGDGYTF.

This clonotype was counted only a few times. The V and J genes are TRBV7-9 and TRBJ2-7, with D maybe TRBD1 (7 bases). V gave up 5 bases and J gave up 3 bases, with 20 bases separating them. The germline V gene encodes CDR1 SEHNR and CDR2 FQNEAQ (reference sequence). CDR3 length: 16 amino acids. Here the CDR3 DNA reads TGTGCCAGCAGCCCAGGAGGGACAGATCTTATCTACGAGCAGTACGTC. It codes for CASSPGGTDLIYEQYV.

The sample holds a few counts of this clonotype. The V call is TRBV6-2 or TRBV6-3, the J call TRBJ2-5; TRBD1 might be the D (6 bases). Germline V gives CDR1 MNHEY, CDR2 SVGEGT. The CDR3 is 15 amino acids. Trimming stripped 4 bases from V and 0 bases from J, with 12 bases between. CDR3 DNA sequence: TGTGCCAGCAGTTCCTACGACAGGAACCAAGAGACCCAGTACTTC. As protein: CASSSYDRNQETQYF.

The chain has TRBV14 and TRBJ2-1; D assignment may be TRBD1 or TRBD2 (5 bases each). V was cut by 0 bases and J by 9 bases, with 6 bases left in between. This CDR3 contains 12 residues. The germline gives CDR1 SGHDN, CDR2 FVKESK. CDR3 amino acids: CASSQEGTEQFF. The CDR3 region has the DNA TGTGCCAGCAGCCAAGAGGGGACTGAGCAGTTCTTC. Based on the CDR3 plus reference TRBV14 and TRBJ2-1, the full variable domain is EAGVTQFPSHSVIEKGQTVTLRCDPISGHDNLYWYRRVMGKEIKFLLHFVKESKQDESGMPNNRFLAERTGGTYSTLKVQPAELEDSGVYFCASSQEGTEQFFGPGTRLTVL.

A few counts support this clonotype. The J gene is TRBJ2-1, the V gene TRBV7-9; TRBD1 agrees at 9 bases. J was trimmed by 7 bases and V by 1 base; bases with no gene match: 8. Germline assignment: CDR1 SEHNR and CDR2 FQNEAQ (reference sequence). The CDR3 sequence is 16 residues long. The CDR3 is CASSLGRGTGRNEQFF. The CDR3 coding sequence is TGTGCCAGCAGCTTAGGGAGGGGGACAGGGAGGAATGAGCAGTTCTTC.

This clonotype appeared a few times. This rearrangement joins TRBV4-3 to TRBJ2-1; TRBD2 agrees at 7 bases. From germline, CDR1 is LGHNA and CDR2 YSLEER. J was trimmed by 5 bases and V by 1 base; bases with no gene match: 5. The CDR3 is 15 residues long. DNA of the CDR3: TGCGCCAGCAGCCAAGGCCTAGCGGAAAACAATGAGCAGTTCTTC. Its translation is CASSQGLAENNEQFF.

Ten or more counts support this clonotype. The chain carries TRBV28 and TRBJ2-7; D is uncertain. V was cut by 1 base and J by 1 base, with 5 bases left in between. The CDR3 runs to 13 residues. Germline V gene lookup returns CDR1 MDHEN and CDR2 SYDVKM. Written as DNA, the CDR3 is TGTGCCAGCAGTTTATTCGGGTCCTACGAGCAGTACGTC. Translation gives CASSLFGSYEQYV.

The chain joins TRBV6-5 to TRBJ1-2; D remains unclear. Germline-derived CDR1 and CDR2 are MNHEY and SVGAGI. The CDR3 loop spans 12 amino acids. V lost 2 bases and J lost 6, with 7 bases in between. CDR3 DNA sequence: TGTGCCAGCAGTTACGGAGGGAATGGCTACACCTTC. Translated, it gives CASSYGGNGYTF.

This clonotype was seen at least ten times. The chain carries TRBV7-8 and TRBJ2-7, with TRBD1 as a possible D gene (6 bases). The CDR3 covers 13 residues. Trimming cost V 6 bases and J 3 bases, with 12 bases left between them. The germline CDR1 and CDR2 sequences are SGHVS and FQNEAQ. CDR3 sequence: CASRPTDSYEQYV. The CDR3 bases are TGTGCCAGCAGACCTACGGACAGCTACGAGCAGTACGTC.

The chain recombines TRBV6-5 with TRBJ2-2, with TRBD1 matching 7 bases. The germline gives CDR1 MNHEY, CDR2 SVGAGI. The CDR3 totals 17 residues. Trimming took 0 bases from V and 0 from J; bases not matched to a gene: 4. The CDR3 sequence: CASSYSIGTANTGELFF. The CDR3, as DNA: TGTGCCAGCAGTTACTCGATCGGGACAGCGAACACCGGGGAGCTGTTTTTT.